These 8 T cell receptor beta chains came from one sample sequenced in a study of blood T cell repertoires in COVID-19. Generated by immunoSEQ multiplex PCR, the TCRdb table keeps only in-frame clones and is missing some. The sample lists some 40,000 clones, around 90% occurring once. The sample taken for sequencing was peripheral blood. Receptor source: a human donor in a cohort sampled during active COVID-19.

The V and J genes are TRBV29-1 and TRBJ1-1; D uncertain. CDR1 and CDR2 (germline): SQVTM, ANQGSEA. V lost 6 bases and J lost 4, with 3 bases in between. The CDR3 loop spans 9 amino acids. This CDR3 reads CSVLTEAFF. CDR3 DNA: TGCAGCGTCCTCACTGAAGCTTTCTTT.

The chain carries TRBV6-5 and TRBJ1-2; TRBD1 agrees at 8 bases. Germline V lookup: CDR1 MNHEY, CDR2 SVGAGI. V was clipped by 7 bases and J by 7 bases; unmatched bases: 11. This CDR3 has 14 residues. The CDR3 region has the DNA TGTGCCAGCAACCCAAAGACAGGGGCGGGTGGCTACACCTTC. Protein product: CASNPKTGAGGYTF.

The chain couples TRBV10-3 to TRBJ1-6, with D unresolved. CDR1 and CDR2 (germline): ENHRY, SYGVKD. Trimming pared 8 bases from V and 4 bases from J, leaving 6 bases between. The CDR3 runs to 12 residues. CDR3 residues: CAISQYNSPLHF. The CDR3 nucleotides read TGTGCCATCTCACAGTATAATTCACCCCTCCACTTT.

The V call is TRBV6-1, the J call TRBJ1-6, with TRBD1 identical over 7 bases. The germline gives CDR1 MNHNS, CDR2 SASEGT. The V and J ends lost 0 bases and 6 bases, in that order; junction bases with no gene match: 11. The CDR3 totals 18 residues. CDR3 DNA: TGTGCCAGCAGTGAAGCGGGGCCAGGGGGAGTCAGTAATTCACCCCTCCACTTT. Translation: CASSEAGPGGVSNSPLHF.

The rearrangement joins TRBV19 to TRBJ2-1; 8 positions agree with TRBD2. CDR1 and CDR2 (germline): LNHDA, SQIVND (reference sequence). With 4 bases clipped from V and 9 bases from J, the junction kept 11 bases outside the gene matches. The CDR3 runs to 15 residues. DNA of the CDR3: TGTGCCAGTAGTACGGACGGGGGGGCCTCGGGTGAGCAGTTCTTC. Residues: CASSTDGGASGEQFF. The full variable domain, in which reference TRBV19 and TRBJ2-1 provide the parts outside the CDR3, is DGGITQSPKYLFRKEGQNVTLSCEQNLNHDAMYWYRQDPGQGLRLIYYSQIVNDFQKGDIAEGYSVSREKKESFPLTVTSAQKNPTAFYLCASSTDGGASGEQFFGPGTRLTVL.

As DNA, the CDR3 is TGTGCCAGCAGTTTCGGAGCGGGAGCATACTACGAGCAGTACTTC. It is translated as CASSFGAGAYYEQYF. The rearrangement uses TRBV27 and TRBJ2-7; the match to TRBD2 covers 8 bases. Germline V gene data show CDR1 as MNHEY and CDR2 as SMNVEV (reference sequence). The CDR3 is 15 residues long. After removal of 3 bases from V and 3 bases from J, the junction contained 7 bases not matched to a gene.

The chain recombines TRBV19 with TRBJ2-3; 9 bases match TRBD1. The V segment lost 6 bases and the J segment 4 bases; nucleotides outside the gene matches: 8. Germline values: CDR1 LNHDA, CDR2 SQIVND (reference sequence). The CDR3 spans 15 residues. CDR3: CASRNRGQVSDTQYF. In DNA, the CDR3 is TGTGCCAGTAGGAACAGGGGGCAAGTATCAGATACGCAGTATTTT.

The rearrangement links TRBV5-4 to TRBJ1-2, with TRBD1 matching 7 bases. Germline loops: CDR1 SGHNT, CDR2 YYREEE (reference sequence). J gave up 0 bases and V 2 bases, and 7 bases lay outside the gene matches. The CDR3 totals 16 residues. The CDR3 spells CASSLGTDASNYGYTF. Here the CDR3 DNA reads TGTGCCAGCAGCTTAGGGACAGACGCCTCTAACTATGGCTACACCTTC. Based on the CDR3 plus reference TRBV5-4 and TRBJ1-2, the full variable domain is ETGVTQSPTHLIKTRGQQVTLRCSSQSGHNTVSWYQQALGQGPQFIFQYYREEENGRGNFPPRFSGLQFPNYSSELNVNALELDDSALYLCASSLGTDASNYGYTFGSGTRLTVV.